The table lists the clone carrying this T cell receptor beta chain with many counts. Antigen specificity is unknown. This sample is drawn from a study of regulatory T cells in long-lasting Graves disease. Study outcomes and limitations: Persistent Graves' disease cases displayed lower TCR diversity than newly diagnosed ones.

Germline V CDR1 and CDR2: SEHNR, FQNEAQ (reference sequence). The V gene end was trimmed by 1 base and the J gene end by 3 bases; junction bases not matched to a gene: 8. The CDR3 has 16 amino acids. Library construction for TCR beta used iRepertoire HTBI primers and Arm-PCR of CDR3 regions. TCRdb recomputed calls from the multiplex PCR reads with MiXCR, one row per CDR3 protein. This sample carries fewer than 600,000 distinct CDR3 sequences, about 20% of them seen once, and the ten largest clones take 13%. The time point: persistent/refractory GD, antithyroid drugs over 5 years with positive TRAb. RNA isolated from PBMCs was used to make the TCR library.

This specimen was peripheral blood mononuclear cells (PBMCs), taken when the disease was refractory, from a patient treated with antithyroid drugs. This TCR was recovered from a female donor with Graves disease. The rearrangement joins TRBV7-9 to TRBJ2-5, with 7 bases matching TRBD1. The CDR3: CASSLDAGTEKETQYF. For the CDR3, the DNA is TGTGCCAGCAGCTTAGACGCCGGGACAGAAAAAGAGACCCAGTACTTC. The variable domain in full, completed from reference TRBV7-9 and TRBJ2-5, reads DTGVSQNPRHKITKRGQNVTFRCDPISEHNRLYWYRQTLGQGPEFLTYFQNEAQLEKSRLLSDRFSAERPKGSFSTLEIQRTEQGDSAMYLCASSLDAGTEKETQYFGPGTRLLVL.